This record concerns one T cell receptor beta chain sequence. Per the study methods: Quantification of nucleated cells was approximated via reference gene primer amplification. TCRdb's copy holds only in-frame clones and misses some; the assay was immunoSEQ multiplex PCR. V, J and clone size were drawn from that table, and D and trimming were deduced from the DNA. This sample yields fewer than 300,000 clones, of which around nine tenths are seen a single time; 1.1% belongs to the top ten. The record originates from a study of blood T cell repertoires in COVID-19. The overall study: The United States, Italy and Spain were the sources of the acute and convalescent COVID-19 samples.

V dropped 3 bases and J dropped 0 bases, with 12 bases sitting between them. The germline gives CDR1 KGHSH, CDR2 LQKENI. This CDR3 spans 16 amino acids. Those who participated ranged in age from roughly 18 to 89 years and resided in 20 to 30 US areas. Each participant's cohort was designated according to participant-reported clinical history. V is TRBV18 and J is TRBJ1-3; a possible D gene is TRBD1 (6 bases). This clonotype originated in a woman aged 30 to 39 who had recovered from COVID-19. Sequences were obtained from PBMCs or T cells enriched from blood (not recorded which). CDR3 sequence: CASSPAGQNSGNTIYF. The CDR3 nucleotides read TGTGCCAGCTCACCTGCCGGACAGAACTCTGGAAACACCATATATTTT.